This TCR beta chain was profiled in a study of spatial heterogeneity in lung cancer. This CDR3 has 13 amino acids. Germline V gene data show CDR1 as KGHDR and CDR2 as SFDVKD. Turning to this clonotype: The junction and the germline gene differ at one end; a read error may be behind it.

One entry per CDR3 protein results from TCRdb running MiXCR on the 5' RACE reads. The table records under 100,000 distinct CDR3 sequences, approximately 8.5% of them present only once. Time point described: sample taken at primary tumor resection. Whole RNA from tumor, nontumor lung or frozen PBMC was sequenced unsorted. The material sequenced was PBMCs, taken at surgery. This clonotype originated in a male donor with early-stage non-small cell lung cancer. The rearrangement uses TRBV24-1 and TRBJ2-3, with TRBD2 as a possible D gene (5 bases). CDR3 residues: CATSGPSRDTQYF. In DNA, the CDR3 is TGTGCCACCAGTGGCCCTAGCAGAGATACGCAGTATTTT.